Below, 5 T cell receptor beta chains from the same sample are listed, as sequenced in a study of blood T cell repertoires in COVID-19. Sequencing was performed with immunoSEQ multiplex PCR; in TCRdb, only in-frame clones are kept and a portion is missing. The sample carries 100,000 to 150,000 clones, 60% to 85% recorded once. Sequencing was carried out using peripheral blood. These receptors came from a man aged 65 to 85 with acute or convalescent COVID-19.

The chain is built from TRBV10-1 and TRBJ2-1; 8 bases are a match to TRBD2. Trimming removed 7 bases from V and 0 bases from J; junction bases left unmatched: 5. Germline V CDR1 and CDR2: WNHNN, SYGVQD (reference sequence). The CDR3 covers 15 residues. CDR3 sequence reads: CASIGSGDSYNEQFF. For the CDR3, the DNA is TGCGCCAGCATCGGTAGCGGGGACTCCTACAATGAGCAGTTCTTC.

This clone was picked up one time. The V call is TRBV5-1, the J call TRBJ1-2; 9 positions match TRBD1. CDR3 length: 16 residues. Per germline, CDR1 SGHRS and CDR2 YFSETQ. V was clipped by 2 bases and J by 1 base; unmatched bases: 6. Here the CDR3 DNA reads TGCGCCAGCAGCTTCAAAACAGGGGGCCTTAACTATGGCTACACCTTC. It yields the protein CASSFKTGGLNYGYTF.

The V gene is TRBV6-2 or TRBV6-3, the J gene TRBJ2-7; 11 nucleotides agree with TRBD2. This CDR3 spans 13 amino acids. CDR1 is MNHEY, CDR2 SVGEGT, per germline. The V gene end was trimmed by 6 bases and the J gene end by 11 bases; junction bases not matched to a gene: 9. CDR3 protein: CASRPTSGGTEYF. In nucleotides, the CDR3 is TGTGCCAGCAGACCTACTAGCGGGGGTACCGAGTACTTC.

The J gene is TRBJ1-3, the V gene TRBV9; TRBD1 matches 8 bases. The CDR3 is 15 residues long. Germline trimming cut 3 bases from V and 3 bases from J; bases unmatched to any gene: 5. The germline V gene encodes CDR1 SGDLS and CDR2 YYNGEE. Here the CDR3 DNA reads TGTGCCAGCAGCGGGACAGGGTTTGGTGGAAACACCATATATTTT. Protein product: CASSGTGFGGNTIYF.

This clone was seen a few times. The J gene is TRBJ1-3, the V gene TRBV15; D call uncertain. The CDR3 runs 13 residues. The germline V gene has CDR1 LNHNV and CDR2 YYDKDF (reference sequence). The germline V and J ends were trimmed by 0 bases and 4 bases, with 4 bases remaining between them. The DNA for the CDR3 is TGTGCCACCAGCAGAGATCTCGGAAACACCATATATTTT. Its translation is CATSRDLGNTIYF. The whole variable domain, remainder taken from reference TRBV15 and TRBJ1-3, is DAMVIQNPRYQVTQFGKPVTLSCSQTLNHNVMYWYQQKSSQAPKLLFHYYDKDFNNEADTPDNFQSRRPNTSFCFLDIRSPGLGDTAMYLCATSRDLGNTIYFGEGSWLTVV.